What follows are 2 T cell receptor beta chains derived from one specimen sequenced in a study of T cells in localized non-small cell lung cancer. The repertoire was sequenced with immunoSEQ multiplex PCR; TCRdb's copy has only in-frame clones and lacks some. The sample has about 72,000 clones, just under 85% seen once. This specimen consisted of peripheral blood, obtained before any cancer treatment. These receptors all stem from an older female donor with stage I lung adenocarcinoma.

The chain carries TRBV7-2 and TRBJ2-5; 12 nucleotides line up with TRBD2. J gave up 0 bases and V 2 bases, and 7 bases lay outside the gene matches. There are 18 residues in the CDR3. The germline V gene has CDR1 SGHTA and CDR2 FQGNSA. The CDR3, as DNA: TGTGCCAGCAGCTTATTGGGGCTAGCGGGGGGGTACCAAGAGACCCAGTACTTC. It codes for CASSLLGLAGGYQETQYF.

This clone was seen once. The CDR3, as DNA: TGTGCCATCAGTGATCCCCTCAGGGGAATAAGGGAGCAGTACTTC. Its translation: CAISDPLRGIREQYF. The chain joins TRBV10-3 to TRBJ2-7, with a possible D match to TRBD1 (6 bases). The CDR3 has 15 residues. The germline CDR1 and CDR2 sequences are ENHRY and SYGVKD. V was pared by 3 bases and J by 7 bases, with 19 bases between.